These 20 T cell receptor beta chains were sequenced from one sample in a study of shared clonotypes between healthy human individuals. Clones were read by immunoSEQ multiplex PCR, and TCRdb kept only the in-frame ones, dropping some. The repertoire has 650,000 to 800,000 clones, 55% to 80% of them found once; the top ten carry approximately 2%. Sequencing was carried out using memory CD4+ T cells sorted from blood. Subset reported: CD45RA-negative fraction. The receptors come from a woman aged 30 to 39 in good health.

This clone was seen more than once but under ten times. The chain couples TRBV5-1 to TRBJ2-7, with 7 positions matching TRBD1. Per germline, CDR1 SGHRS and CDR2 YFSETQ. The CDR3 extends over 15 amino acids. Losses at the gene ends were 2 bases for V and 3 bases for J; bases not matched to a gene: 8. The CDR3, as DNA: TGCGCCAGCAGCTTCGGGGACAGAGACTTCTACGAGCAGTACTTC. This codes for CASSFGDRDFYEQYF.

This chain connects TRBV11-1 to TRBJ2-7; D gene unclear. CDR1 and CDR2 from the germline V gene are SGHAT and FQDESV (reference sequence). V dropped 5 bases and J dropped 2 bases, with 4 bases sitting between them. The CDR3 is 11 residues long. The CDR3 loop is CASSQAYEQYF. DNA of the CDR3: TGTGCCAGCAGCCAGGCCTACGAGCAGTACTTC.

CDR3: CASRSDRGRWGTDTQYF. In DNA, the CDR3 is TGTGCCAGCAGGTCGGACAGGGGTCGGTGGGGCACAGATACGCAGTATTTT. The rearrangement joins TRBV28 to TRBJ2-3, with 9 bases aligning to TRBD1. J was trimmed by 1 base and V by 6 bases; bases with no gene match: 11. The CDR3 runs to 17 residues. Germline V gene sequence: CDR1 MDHEN, CDR2 SYDVKM.

The chain carries TRBV11-2 and TRBJ1-2; unclear D gene. Germline loops: CDR1 SGHAT, CDR2 FQNNGV. This CDR3 comprises 14 residues. V was clipped by 2 bases and J by 4 bases, with 11 bases between them. The CDR3 nucleotides read TGTGCCAGCAGCTTAAGTAAGGGCCCCTATGGCTACACCTTC. Protein sequence: CASSLSKGPYGYTF.

This chain connects TRBV28 to TRBJ2-1; no firm D call. The ends were cut back, 7 bases at V and 4 bases at J, with 11 bases in the middle. CDR3 length equals 13 residues. Germline values: CDR1 MDHEN, CDR2 SYDVKM. CDR3 protein: CASNSPLYNEQFF. In DNA, the CDR3 is TGTGCCAGCAACTCCCCCCTGTACAATGAGCAGTTCTTC.

The chain employs TRBV7-9 and TRBJ2-3, with 9 bases lining up with TRBD2. Germline V lookup: CDR1 SEHNR, CDR2 FQNEAQ (reference sequence). V lost 4 bases, J lost 1 base, and 3 bases stayed unmatched. This CDR3 has 15 residues. The chain's CDR3 is CASSWWTSGTDTQYF. CDR3 sequence (DNA): TGTGCCAGCAGCTGGTGGACTAGCGGCACAGATACGCAGTATTTT.

This chain joins TRBV5-1 and TRBJ2-2; TRBD1 matches at 9 bases. CDR1 is SGHRS, CDR2 YFSETQ, per germline. Unmatched junction bases numbered 5, after V lost 4 bases and J lost 7 bases. This CDR3 is 14 amino acids long. The CDR3 DNA follows: TGCGCCAGCAGCCGACAGGGGGAAGACGGGGAGCTGTTTTTT. Its protein product is CASSRQGEDGELFF.

This sequence joins TRBV5-1 and TRBJ2-5; 7 bases are a match to TRBD1. The end of the DNA is better explained by TRBJ2-7, so the J call may be wrong. This CDR3 is built from 15 residues. CDR1 is SGHRS and CDR2 is YFSETQ in the germline V gene. CDR3 nucleotides: TGCGCCAGCAGCTTGGGAGGGGGCGATGGCTACGAGCAGTACTTC. Translated, it gives CASSLGGGDGYEQYF.

The chain is built from TRBV28 and TRBJ2-7; D call uncertain. V was shortened by 3 bases and J by 2 bases, with 11 bases between the two germline ends. Germline CDR1 reads MDHEN; CDR2 reads SYDVKM. The CDR3 runs to 14 residues. The CDR3 region has the DNA TGTGCCAGCAGTTTTTCCGACGTGGCCTACGAGCAGTACTTC. It codes for CASSFSDVAYEQYF.

Of note for this clone: A much larger clone lies one base from this, so it may be a read error. Other DNA sequences in this sample translate to the same CDR3. The chain couples TRBV6-5 to TRBJ2-7; D is perhaps TRBD1 or TRBD2 (5 bases each). V was cut by 5 bases and J by 0 bases, with 11 bases left in between. The CDR3 is 14 amino acids. Germline CDR1 and CDR2: MNHEY and SVGAGI. The CDR3 DNA reads TGTGCCAGCAGTCCACGGGACGGCTCCTACGAGCAGTACTTC. It is translated as CASSPRDGSYEQYF.

The chain employs TRBV5-1 and TRBJ1-1; 11 nucleotides match TRBD1. Germline V gene sequence: CDR1 SGHRS, CDR2 YFSETQ. V was pared by 0 bases and J by 4 bases, with 5 bases of the junction left unmatched. This CDR3 is built from 16 residues. The CDR3 region has the DNA TGCGCCAGCAGCTTGGGGTCCGGGACAGGGGGCACTGAAGCTTTCTTT. This encodes CASSLGSGTGGTEAFF.

V is TRBV2 and J is TRBJ2-5, with D maybe TRBD1 (5 bases). Per germline, CDR1 SNHLY and CDR2 FYNNEI. The CDR3 length is 12 residues. V was pared by 8 bases and J by 1 base, with 8 bases between. The CDR3 reads CASQGFQETQYF. Written as DNA, the CDR3 is TGTGCCAGCCAGGGCTTCCAAGAGACCCAGTACTTC.

Of note for this clone: This sample also contains other DNA sequences that code for the same CDR3. The chain is built from TRBV7-9 and TRBJ2-1; D is ambiguous. This CDR3 comprises 14 residues. CDR1 is SEHNR, CDR2 FQNEAQ, per germline (reference sequence). The V gene lost 1 base and the J gene lost 0 bases, with 4 bases spanning the gap. CDR3 in amino acids: CASSLGGSYNEQFF. Here the CDR3 DNA reads TGTGCCAGCAGCTTAGGGGGCTCCTACAATGAGCAGTTCTTC. Looking up the rest from reference TRBV7-9 and TRBJ2-1 gives the full variable domain: DTGVSQNPRHKITKRGQNVTFRCDPISEHNRLYWYRQTLGQGPEFLTYFQNEAQLEKSRLLSDRFSAERPKGSFSTLEIQRTEQGDSAMYLCASSLGGSYNEQFFGPGTRLTVL.

V and J are TRBV4-1 and TRBJ2-1, with 11 bases identical to TRBD2. Trimming cost V 4 bases and J 3 bases; bases outside gene matches: 11. The CDR3 has 18 residues. Germline V lookup: CDR1 MGHRA, CDR2 YSYEKL. CDR3 bases: TGCGCCAGCAGCCCAGTTGACTTGGGACTAGCGGTCTACAATGAGCAGTTCTTC. This sequence encodes CASSPVDLGLAVYNEQFF.

The chain combines TRBV28 with TRBJ1-2, with D unclear. The V and J ends lost 5 bases and 4 bases respectively, with 14 bases between them. The CDR3 totals 14 residues. Germline V CDR1 and CDR2: MDHEN, SYDVKM. CDR3 nucleotide sequence: TGTGCCAGCAGTCCTAACGGCCAGATCTATGGCTACACCTTC. The encoded protein is CASSPNGQIYGYTF.

The CDR3 loop is CASSLRTGDTEAFF. The CDR3 DNA reads as TGTGCCAGCAGCTTAAGGACAGGGGACACTGAAGCTTTCTTT. The chain uses TRBV7-6 and TRBJ1-1, with 9 bases aligning to TRBD1. Germline trimming cut 2 bases from V and 3 bases from J; bases unmatched to any gene: 1. This CDR3 spans 14 amino acids. Germline lookup yields CDR1 SGHVS and CDR2 FNYEAQ.

This chain links TRBV28 with TRBJ2-2; D is perhaps TRBD2 (5 bases). This CDR3 is built from 15 residues. Germline loops: CDR1 MDHEN, CDR2 SYDVKM. With 6 bases removed from V and 1 base from J, the gap between germline ends came to 12 bases. The DNA for the CDR3 is TGTGCCAGCAGGCCGAGCGGAGAGAACACCGGGGAGCTGTTTTTT. Its translation is CASRPSGENTGELFF.

The V and J genes are TRBV6-5 and TRBJ2-1, with 11 positions matching TRBD2. Germline-derived CDR1 and CDR2 are MNHEY and SVGAGI. This CDR3 has 16 amino acids. J gave up 5 bases and V 4 bases, and 7 bases lay outside the gene matches. Here the CDR3 DNA reads TGTGCCAGCAGTTCGATTAGCGGGAGGGCTAACAATGAGCAGTTCTTC. Translation gives CASSSISGRANNEQFF.

This chain links TRBV6-5 with TRBJ1-1, with D possibly being TRBD1 (5 bases). Trimming cost V 3 bases and J 2 bases, with 16 bases left between them. The CDR3 sequence is 16 residues long. CDR1 and CDR2 from the germline V gene are MNHEY and SVGAGI. CDR3 coding DNA: TGTGCCAGCAGTTATGGGACGGCCAGATATAACACTGAAGCTTTCTTT. Its protein product is CASSYGTARYNTEAFF.

V is TRBV4-2 and J is TRBJ2-4; TRBD2 is a possible D gene (6 bases). CDR3 length: 15 amino acids. V was shortened by 1 base and J by 2 bases, with 9 bases between the two germline ends. Germline assignment: CDR1 LGHNA and CDR2 YNFKEQ. Written as DNA, the CDR3 is TGTGCCAGCAGCCAAGCTGGGGGGACCAAAAACATTCAGTACTTC. Protein sequence: CASSQAGGTKNIQYF.